One and the same sample provided the 13 T cell receptor beta chains below, sequenced in a study of blood T cell repertoires in COVID-19 (dated by TCRdb to the early 2020s). The library came from the immunoSEQ multiplex PCR assay. TCRdb re-hosts the immuneACCESS table, in-frame sequences only. Its copies lack some clones; in the studies checked, an unresolved V gene accounts for under half of them, and the cause for the rest is not known. Across this sample there are about 98,000 clones, with around 80% seen only once. The ten largest clones represent more than 15% of the sample. Sequenced input: peripheral blood. These receptors were taken from a man aged 80 or over with acute or convalescent COVID-19.

This clone has just one count. V usage is TRBV5-1 and J usage is TRBJ1-2; 8 positions match TRBD1. The V gene end was trimmed by 4 bases and the J gene end by 4 bases; junction bases not matched to a gene: 12. CDR1 SGHRS and CDR2 YFSETQ come from the germline V gene. CDR3 length: 16 amino acids. The DNA for the CDR3 is TGCGCCAGCAGCCTGGGATTGGCAGGGGGCCTCTATGGCTACACCTTC. Translated, it gives CASSLGLAGGLYGYTF. Using reference TRBV5-1 and TRBJ1-2 for the parts outside the CDR3, the full variable domain is KAGVTQTPRYLIKTRGQQVTLSCSPISGHRSVSWYQQTPGQGLQFLFEYFSETQRNKGNFPGRFSGRQFSNSRSEMNVSTLELGDSALYLCASSLGLAGGLYGYTFGSGTRLTVV.

Only a few counts were recorded for this clone. V is TRBV7-2 and J is TRBJ1-6; D call uncertain. This CDR3 comprises 17 residues. Per the germline V gene, CDR1 is SGHTA and CDR2 is FQGNSA. Between the trimmed V and J ends, which lost 4 bases and 0 bases, there was a span of 13 bases. CDR3 sequence: CASSSSAGNSYNSPLHF. CDR3 coding DNA: TGTGCCAGCAGCTCCTCCGCGGGAAACTCCTATAATTCACCCCTCCACTTT.

The rearrangement joins TRBV29-1 to TRBJ1-1, with D possibly being TRBD1 (5 bases). The CDR3 is made up of 12 amino acids. Germline CDR1 SQVTM, CDR2 ANQGSEA. V was pared by 6 bases and J by 1 base, with 9 bases between. The CDR3 bases are TGCAGCGTAAGTAGGGGGAACACTGAAGCTTTCTTT. This codes for CSVSRGNTEAFF.

The V and J genes are TRBV5-1 and TRBJ1-1; possibly TRBD1 for D (6 bases). The length of the CDR3 is 15 residues. With 4 bases removed from V and 4 bases from J, the gap between germline ends came to 17 bases. Germline CDR1 and CDR2: SGHRS and YFSETQ. CDR3 nucleotide sequence: TGCGCCAGCAGCCGTCAAGTTAGAGGGGGCACTGAAGCTTTCTTT. This translates into CASSRQVRGGTEAFF.

The chain uses TRBV6-5 and TRBJ2-1; 9 bases are a match to TRBD1. The germline CDR1 and CDR2 sequences are MNHEY and SVGAGI. With 0 bases clipped from V and 5 bases from J, the junction kept 2 bases outside the gene matches. The CDR3 has 15 residues. The CDR3 reads CASSYSGTGNNEQFF. The CDR3 DNA follows: TGTGCCAGCAGTTACTCGGGGACAGGGAACAATGAGCAGTTCTTC.

The V gene is TRBV6-4, the J gene TRBJ1-2; 12 nucleotides align to TRBD1. V gave up 0 bases and J gave up 6 bases; unmatched junction bases: 11. The length of the CDR3 is 18 residues. Germline V CDR1 and CDR2: MRHNA, SNTAGT. CDR3 nucleotide sequence: TGTGCCAGCAGTGACTCTCTACCGGGACAGGGGGCGACGGATGGCTACACCTTC. Encoded protein: CASSDSLPGQGATDGYTF.

The chain combines TRBV15 with TRBJ1-5, with no clear D. The germline V gene encodes CDR1 LNHNV and CDR2 YYDKDF (reference sequence). V was clipped by 6 bases and J by 0 bases, with 24 bases between them. This CDR3 region has 19 residues. The CDR3 DNA is TGTGCCACCAGTCGCGAGTGGTCAGATGGAGCTTATAGCAATCAGCCCCAGCATTTT. As protein: CATSREWSDGAYSNQPQHF.

This clone appeared once. The chain employs TRBV5-4 and TRBJ2-5; TRBD1 matches at 7 bases. The ends lost 0 bases at V and 2 bases at J; junction bases unmatched: 7. The CDR3 has 16 amino acids. Germline CDR1 reads SGHNT; CDR2 reads YYREEE (reference sequence). The CDR3 bases are TGTGCCAGCAGCTTGGTATCAGGGGGACGTCAAGAGACCCAGTACTTC. Translated, it gives CASSLVSGGRQETQYF. The full variable domain, rest sourced from reference TRBV5-4 and TRBJ2-5, is ETGVTQSPTHLIKTRGQQVTLRCSSQSGHNTVSWYQQALGQGPQFIFQYYREEENGRGNFPPRFSGLQFPNYSSELNVNALELDDSALYLCASSLVSGGRQETQYFGPGTRLLVL.

V is TRBV28 and J is TRBJ1-1, with D tentatively TRBD1 (5 bases). The CDR3 is 13 amino acids. Trimming left V 0 bases short and J 7 bases short, with 9 bases between. Looked up from germline, CDR1 is MDHEN and CDR2 is SYDVKM. DNA for the CDR3: TGTGCCAGCAGTTTATGGGGGCCGGATGAAGCTTTCTTT. Protein: CASSLWGPDEAFF. The entire variable domain, with the rest obtained from reference TRBV28 and TRBJ1-1, is as follows: DVKVTQSSRYLVKRTGEKVFLECVQDMDHENMFWYRQDPGLGLRLIYFSYDVKMKEKGDIPEGYSVSREKKERFSLILESASTNQTSMYLCASSLWGPDEAFFGQGTRLTVV.

The rearrangement links TRBV11-2 to TRBJ2-7; a possible D gene is TRBD1 (6 bases). The CDR3 spans 15 residues. Trimming left V 2 bases short and J 0 bases short, with 11 bases between. Per the germline V gene, CDR1 is SGHAT and CDR2 is FQNNGV. The CDR3 DNA sequence: TGTGCCAGCAGCTTACCTGGACAGAGCTCCTACGAGCAGTACTTC. Translation gives CASSLPGQSSYEQYF.

The rearrangement joins TRBV10-3 to TRBJ2-7, with D perhaps TRBD2 (7 bases). The CDR3 contains 12 residues. V lost 9 bases, J lost 4 bases, and 13 bases lay in between. Looked up from germline, CDR1 is ENHRY and CDR2 is SYGVKD. The CDR3 region is CAIGGGRYEQYF. CDR3 in DNA: TGTGCCATTGGGGGGGGGCGGTACGAGCAGTACTTC.

The chain combines TRBV11-2 with TRBJ2-7; D is possibly TRBD2 (5 bases). The V gene lost 3 bases and the J gene lost 6 bases, with 6 bases spanning the gap. This CDR3 is 11 amino acids long. Germline V gene lookup returns CDR1 SGHAT and CDR2 FQNNGV. In nucleotides, the CDR3 is TGTGCCAGCAGCTTGAGCGGCGAGCAGTACTTC. Its protein is CASSLSGEQYF.

In this sample, this clone turned up once. The V call is TRBV3-1 (or the pseudogene TRBV3-2), the J call TRBJ2-6, with 9 nucleotides matching TRBD1. Germline CDR1 reads LGHDT; CDR2 reads YNNKEL (reference sequence). The CDR3 covers 19 residues. After removal of 4 bases from V and 0 bases from J, the junction contained 10 bases not matched to a gene. CDR3 in DNA: TGTGCCAGCAGCCCCAACCCTGGACAGGGGAGCTCTGGGGCCAACGTCCTGACTTTC. Translation: CASSPNPGQGSSGANVLTF.